This T cell receptor beta chain was recorded in a study of blood T cells in healthy people across ages. The donors, all healthy, were Caucasians living in Russia, aged roughly 6 to 100. Worth noting for this clonotype: Its antigen is undetermined.

The CDR3 is 13 residues long. Unmatched junction bases numbered 3, after V lost 5 bases and J lost 6 bases. Germline CDR1 is SGHVS and CDR2 is FQNEAQ. The study, taken as a whole, reports: Getting older went along with TCR beta diversity per million T cells dropping roughly linearly.

Combining a sample-barcoded 5' primer with a J-beta primer mix, a second PCR ran for roughly 7 to 12 cycles. TCRdb used MiXCR to reprocess the 5' RACE reads, holding one entry per CDR3 protein. The data hold about a million distinct CDR3 sequences, with around two fifths observed a single time. This clonotype was sampled from a young man in good health. Sequences were obtained from blood. The chain carries TRBV7-8 and TRBJ2-2; 7 bases align to TRBD1. The chain's CDR3 is CASSLGTAGELFF. The CDR3 DNA reads TGTGCCAGCAGCCTAGGGACAGCCGGGGAGCTGTTTTTT.